The present T cell receptor (beta chain) was sequenced within a study of early T cells in non-severe SARS-CoV-2 infection (dated by TCRdb to the early 2020s). The study in broad terms: TCR sequencing used bulk RNA from unsorted whole blood, so alpha and beta chains could not be paired. Overall study results and their limits: Matching against VDJdb was skewed toward anti-spike CD8 responses, likely underestimated virus-specific expansions, and missed private and CD4 specificities.

Trimming at the junction amounts to 5 bases on V and 8 bases on J, and the germline ends lie 15 bases apart. Sequences SGHTA (CDR1) and FQGNSA (CDR2) are obtained from the germline V gene. The CDR3 measures 13 amino acids from cysteine to phenylalanine. The DNA shown is the 39-base CDR3, in frame from base 1. A case-control design nested within a healthcare worker cohort in London, UK, was used, with weekly nasopharyngeal swab PCR tests and blood sampling performed. Between 23 and 31 March 2020, the week of the UK lockdown, healthcare workers were enrolled and then followed up weekly for as long as 16 weeks. This clonotype was found many times. Its antigen is still unknown. No much larger clone is present one base from it, and per-base qualities are unavailable. Library preparation was by 5' RACE. The listed sequencing device is NextSeq 500. To correct for sequencing error and PCR bias, the TCR library protocol tagged individual cDNA molecules with unique molecular identifiers. TCR alpha and beta chains were both sequenced, and the abundances of alpha and beta sequences in each sample were closely correlated with each other. The published analysis was carried out like this. Decombinator V4 was used to annotate TCR sequences for V gene, J gene and CDR3. TCRs were defined as expanded if a significant change between any two time points was detected under a Poisson model with p below 0.0001. Abundances of TCRs were expressed as counts per million after normalisation to the total number of TCRs sequenced in each sample. MAIT TCRs were defined by TRAV1-2 paired with TRAJ12, TRAJ20 or TRAJ33, and iNKT TCRs by TRAV10 paired with TRAJ18. VDJdb, accessed 1 November 2021, was searched for CMV, EBV and SARS-CoV-2 annotated TCRs, with TCRs annotated for multiple antigens excluded. In TCRdb, the public reads were trimmed at Q25 with fastp and aligned with MiXCR, with productive beta chains retained. Each CDR3 protein gets just one entry, which takes the most common genes and DNA from the rows behind it. The V and J calls and clone size are TCRdb's, not the authors'. The sample profile shows more than 90,000 distinct CDR3 sequences; approximately 10% of them were found once. Roughly 5% of the sample is held by the ten biggest clonotypes.

This TCR was sampled from an adult who was a healthcare worker with PCR-confirmed SARS-CoV-2 infection or an uninfected control (not recorded which). The sequencing input was whole blood. Recombination connected TRBV7-2 to TRBJ1-2; a tentative D match to TRBD1 spans 6 bases. In nucleotides, the sequence is TGTGCCAGCAGCGCTGACAGGCGGGAGGGCTACACCTTC. Its coded protein is CASSADRREGYTF.